This T cell receptor (beta chain) was found in a study of T cell repertoires in cytomegalovirus infection. For the study at large: Recently identified HLA-C-restricted CMV epitopes were used, and well-studied HLA-B-restricted CMV epitopes were used as well. Indicated by public TCR beta signatures were CMV infection and matching HLA type. Findings and caveats of the study: People with CMV and the relevant HLA were identified by cumulative public TCR beta family frequency. Ex vivo, HLA-C-restricted CMV-specific TCR beta clonotypes prevailed over the rest of the response.

The V segment lost 6 bases and the J segment 5 bases; nucleotides outside the gene matches: 15. Germline assignment: CDR1 LGHNT and CDR2 FRNRAP. CDR3 size: 16 residues. TCRdb reprocessed the reads with MiXCR, giving one entry per CDR3 protein. Here the sample spans about half a million distinct CDR3 sequences, about 33% being singletons. With respect to this clonotype: Its antigen remains unidentified.

The genes are TRBV12-5 and TRBJ2-5; 7 nucleotides agree with TRBD1. This clonotype was obtained from a human donor in good health (CMV status not recorded). Some clones in this sample may be carry-over from other donors' samples. Specimen: cultured PBMCs, collected from culture after CMV antigen stimulation. CDR3 sequence reads: CASGGEQGQPWETQYF. The CDR3 nucleotides read TGTGCTAGTGGCGGAGAGCAGGGACAGCCCTGGGAGACCCAGTACTTC.